The subject of this entry is one TCR beta chain. The table came from immunoSEQ multiplex PCR; TCRdb's copy has only in-frame clones and leaves some out. This sample has some 70,000 clones; approximately 87% occur once, and the top ten carry 8% to 9.5%. The sample belongs to a study of T cell changes during pregnancy in multiple sclerosis. Trimming cost V 3 bases and J 8 bases; bases outside gene matches: 13. The CDR3 length is 15 residues. The germline CDR1 and CDR2 sequences are SGHDT and YYEEEE. The sequence derives from a female donor in good health, enrolled as a control in a pregnancy study. The starting material was peripheral blood, obtained after pregnancy. V and J are TRBV5-6 and TRBJ1-2; 7 bases are a match to TRBD1. The CDR3 nucleotides read TGTGCCAGCAGCTACTCCGGGACAGCAAGCGTCGGCTACACCTTC. Amino acids: CASSYSGTASVGYTF.